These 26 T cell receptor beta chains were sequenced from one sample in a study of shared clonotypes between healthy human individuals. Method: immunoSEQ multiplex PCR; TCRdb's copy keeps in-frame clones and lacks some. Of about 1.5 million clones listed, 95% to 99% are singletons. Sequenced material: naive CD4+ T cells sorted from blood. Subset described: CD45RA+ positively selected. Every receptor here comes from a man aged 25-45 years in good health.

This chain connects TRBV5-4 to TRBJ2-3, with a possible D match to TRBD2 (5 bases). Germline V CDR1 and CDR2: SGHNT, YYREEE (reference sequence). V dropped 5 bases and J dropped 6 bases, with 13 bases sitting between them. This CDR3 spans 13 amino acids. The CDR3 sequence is CASRDSRGDTQYF. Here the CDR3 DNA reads TGTGCCAGCAGGGATTCCCGGGGTGATACGCAGTATTTT.

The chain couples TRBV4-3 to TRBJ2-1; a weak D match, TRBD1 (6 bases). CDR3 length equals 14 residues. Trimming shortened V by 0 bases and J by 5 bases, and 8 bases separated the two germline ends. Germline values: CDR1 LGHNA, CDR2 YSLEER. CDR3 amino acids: CASSQEYRDNEQFF. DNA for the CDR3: TGCGCCAGCAGCCAAGAATACAGGGACAATGAGCAGTTCTTC.

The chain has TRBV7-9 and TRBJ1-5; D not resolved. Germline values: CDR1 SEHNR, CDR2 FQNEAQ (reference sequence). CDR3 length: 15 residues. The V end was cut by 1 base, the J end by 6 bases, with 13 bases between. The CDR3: CASSLGGLEGQPQHF. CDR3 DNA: TGTGCCAGCAGCTTAGGCGGATTAGAGGGTCAGCCCCAGCATTTT.

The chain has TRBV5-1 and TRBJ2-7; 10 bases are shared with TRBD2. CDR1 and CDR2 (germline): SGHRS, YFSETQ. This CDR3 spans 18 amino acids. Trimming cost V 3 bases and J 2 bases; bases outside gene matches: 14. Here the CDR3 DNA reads TGCGCCAGCAGCTCTAAACGTTTCGGACTAGCGGAACCCTACGAGCAGTACTTC. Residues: CASSSKRFGLAEPYEQYF. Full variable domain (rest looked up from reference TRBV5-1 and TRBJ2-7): KAGVTQTPRYLIKTRGQQVTLSCSPISGHRSVSWYQQTPGQGLQFLFEYFSETQRNKGNFPGRFSGRQFSNSRSEMNVSTLELGDSALYLCASSSKRFGLAEPYEQYFGPGTRLTVT.

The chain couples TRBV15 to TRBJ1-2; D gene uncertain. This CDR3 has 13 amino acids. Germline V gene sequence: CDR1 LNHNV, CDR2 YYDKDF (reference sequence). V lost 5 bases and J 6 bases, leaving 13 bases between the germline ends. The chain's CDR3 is CATSAPRGDGYTF. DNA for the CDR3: TGTGCCACCAGCGCTCCACGGGGTGATGGCTACACCTTC.

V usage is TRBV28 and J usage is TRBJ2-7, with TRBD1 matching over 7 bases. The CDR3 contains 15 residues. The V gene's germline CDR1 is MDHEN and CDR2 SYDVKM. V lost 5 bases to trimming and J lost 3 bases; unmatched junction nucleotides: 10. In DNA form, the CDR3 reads TGTGCCAGCAGTACCCCAGGGGGACCCTTCTACGAGCAGTACTTC. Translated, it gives CASSTPGGPFYEQYF. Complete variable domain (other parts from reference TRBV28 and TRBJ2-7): DVKVTQSSRYLVKRTGEKVFLECVQDMDHENMFWYRQDPGLGLRLIYFSYDVKMKEKGDIPEGYSVSREKKERFSLILESASTNQTSMYLCASSTPGGPFYEQYFGPGTRLTVT.

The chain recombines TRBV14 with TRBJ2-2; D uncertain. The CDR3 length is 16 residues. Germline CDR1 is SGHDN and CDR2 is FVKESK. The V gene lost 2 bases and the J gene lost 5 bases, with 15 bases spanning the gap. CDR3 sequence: CASSQNLGPLTGELFF. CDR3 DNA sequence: TGTGCCAGCAGCCAAAATCTAGGGCCGCTGACCGGGGAGCTGTTTTTT.

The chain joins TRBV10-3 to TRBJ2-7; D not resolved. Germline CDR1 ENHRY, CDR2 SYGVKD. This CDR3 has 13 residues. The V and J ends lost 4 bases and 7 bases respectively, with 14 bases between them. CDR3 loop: CAISVRPSEEQYF. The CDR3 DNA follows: TGTGCCATCAGTGTTCGGCCTTCTGAAGAGCAGTACTTC.

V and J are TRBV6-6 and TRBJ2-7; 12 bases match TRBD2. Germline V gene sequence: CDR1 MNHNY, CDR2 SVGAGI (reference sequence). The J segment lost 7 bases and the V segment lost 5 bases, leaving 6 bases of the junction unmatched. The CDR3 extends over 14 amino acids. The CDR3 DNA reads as TGTGCCAGCAGTCGACTAGCGGGAGCCGAAGAGCAGTACTTC. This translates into CASSRLAGAEEQYF.

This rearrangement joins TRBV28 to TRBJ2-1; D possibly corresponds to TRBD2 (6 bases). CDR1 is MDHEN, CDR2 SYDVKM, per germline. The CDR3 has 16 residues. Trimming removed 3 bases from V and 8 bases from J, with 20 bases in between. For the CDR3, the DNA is TGTGCCAGCAGTTTTTCCGGACTACCCAAAATGGATGAGCAGTTCTTC. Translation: CASSFSGLPKMDEQFF.

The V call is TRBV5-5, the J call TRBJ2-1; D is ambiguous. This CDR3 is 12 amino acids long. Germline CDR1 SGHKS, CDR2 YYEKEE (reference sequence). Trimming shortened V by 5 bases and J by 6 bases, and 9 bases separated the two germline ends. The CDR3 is CASSWTFNEQFF. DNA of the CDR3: TGTGCCAGCAGTTGGACCTTCAATGAGCAGTTCTTC.

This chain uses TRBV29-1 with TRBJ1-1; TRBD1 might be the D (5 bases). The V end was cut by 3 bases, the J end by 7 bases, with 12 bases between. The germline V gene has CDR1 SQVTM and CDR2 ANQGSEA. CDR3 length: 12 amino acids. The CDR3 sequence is CSVEMGQLEAFF. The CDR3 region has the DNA TGCAGCGTTGAGATGGGGCAGCTTGAAGCTTTCTTT.

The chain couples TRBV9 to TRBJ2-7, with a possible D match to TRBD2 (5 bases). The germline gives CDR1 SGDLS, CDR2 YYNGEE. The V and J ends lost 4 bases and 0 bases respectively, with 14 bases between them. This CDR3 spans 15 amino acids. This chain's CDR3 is CASSKSGLSSYEQYF. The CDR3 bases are TGTGCCAGCAGCAAGAGCGGTCTTAGCTCCTACGAGCAGTACTTC.

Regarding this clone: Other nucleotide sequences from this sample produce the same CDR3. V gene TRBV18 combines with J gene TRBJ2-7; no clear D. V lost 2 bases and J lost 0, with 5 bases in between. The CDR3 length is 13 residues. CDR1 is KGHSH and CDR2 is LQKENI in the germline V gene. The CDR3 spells CASSPSISYEQYF. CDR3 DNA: TGTGCCAGCTCACCATCTATCTCCTACGAGCAGTACTTC.

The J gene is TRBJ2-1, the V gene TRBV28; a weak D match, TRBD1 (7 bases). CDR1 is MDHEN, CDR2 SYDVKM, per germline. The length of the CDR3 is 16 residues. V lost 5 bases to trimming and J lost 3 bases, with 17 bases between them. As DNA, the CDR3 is TGTGCCAGCAGTACAGGGGAGGCGGGACACTACAATGAGCAGTTCTTC. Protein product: CASSTGEAGHYNEQFF.

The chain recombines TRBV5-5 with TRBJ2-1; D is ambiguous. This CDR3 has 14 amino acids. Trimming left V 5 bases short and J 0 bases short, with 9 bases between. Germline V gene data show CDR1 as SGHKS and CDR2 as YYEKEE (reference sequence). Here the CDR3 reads CASRTVSSYNEQFF. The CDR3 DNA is TGTGCCAGCAGAACCGTTAGCTCCTACAATGAGCAGTTCTTC. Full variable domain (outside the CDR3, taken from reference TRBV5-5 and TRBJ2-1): DAGVTQSPTHLIKTRGQQVTLRCSPISGHKSVSWYQQVLGQGPQFIFQYYEKEERGRGNFPDRFSARQFPNYSSELNVNALLLGDSALYLCASRTVSSYNEQFFGPGTRLTVL.

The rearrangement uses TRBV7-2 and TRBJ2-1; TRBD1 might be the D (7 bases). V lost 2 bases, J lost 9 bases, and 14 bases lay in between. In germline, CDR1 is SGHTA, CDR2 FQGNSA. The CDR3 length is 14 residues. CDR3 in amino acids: CASSLRGQGGEQFF. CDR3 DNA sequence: TGTGCCAGCAGCTTAAGGGGGCAGGGAGGTGAGCAGTTCTTC.

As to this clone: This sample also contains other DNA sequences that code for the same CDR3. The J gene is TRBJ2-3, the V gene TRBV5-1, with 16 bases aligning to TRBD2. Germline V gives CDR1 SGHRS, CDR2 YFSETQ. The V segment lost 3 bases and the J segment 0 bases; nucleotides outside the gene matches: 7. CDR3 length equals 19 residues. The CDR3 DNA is TGCGCCAGCAGCTCGGGACTAGCGGGAGGGGCTCCTAGCACAGATACGCAGTATTTT. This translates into CASSSGLAGGAPSTDTQYF.

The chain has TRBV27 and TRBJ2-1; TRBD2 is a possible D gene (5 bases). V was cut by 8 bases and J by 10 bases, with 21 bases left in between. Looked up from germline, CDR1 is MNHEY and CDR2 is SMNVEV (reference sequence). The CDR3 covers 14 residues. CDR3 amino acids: CASASHLAGNEQFF. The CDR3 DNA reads TGTGCCAGCGCAAGCCACCTAGCCGGGAACGAGCAGTTCTTC.

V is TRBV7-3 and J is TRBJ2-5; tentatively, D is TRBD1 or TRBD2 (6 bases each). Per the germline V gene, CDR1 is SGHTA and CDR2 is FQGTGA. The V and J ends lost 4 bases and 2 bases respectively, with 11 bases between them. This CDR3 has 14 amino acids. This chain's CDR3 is CASSSTGAQETQYF. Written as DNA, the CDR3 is TGTGCCAGCAGCTCAACGGGGGCTCAAGAGACCCAGTACTTC.

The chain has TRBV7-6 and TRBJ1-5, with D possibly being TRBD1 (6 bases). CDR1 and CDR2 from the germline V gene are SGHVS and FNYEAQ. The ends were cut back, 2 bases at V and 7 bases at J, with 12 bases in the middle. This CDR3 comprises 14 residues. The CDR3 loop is CASSLRGGGQPQHF. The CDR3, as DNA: TGTGCCAGCAGCTTACGAGGGGGAGGCCAGCCCCAGCATTTT.

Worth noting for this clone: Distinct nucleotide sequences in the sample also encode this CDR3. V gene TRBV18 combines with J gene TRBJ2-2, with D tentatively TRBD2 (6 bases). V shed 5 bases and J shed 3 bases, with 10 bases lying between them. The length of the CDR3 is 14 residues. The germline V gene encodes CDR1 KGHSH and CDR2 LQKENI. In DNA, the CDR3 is TGTGCCAGCTCATCATTAGCGGACACCGGGGAGCTGTTTTTT. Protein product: CASSSLADTGELFF.

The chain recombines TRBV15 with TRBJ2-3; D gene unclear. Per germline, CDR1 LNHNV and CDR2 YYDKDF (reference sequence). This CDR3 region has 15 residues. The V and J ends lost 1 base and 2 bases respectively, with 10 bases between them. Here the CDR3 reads CATSRVRWDTDTQYF. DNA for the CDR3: TGTGCCACCAGCAGAGTTCGCTGGGACACAGATACGCAGTATTTT. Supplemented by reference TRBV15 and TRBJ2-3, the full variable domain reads DAMVIQNPRYQVTQFGKPVTLSCSQTLNHNVMYWYQQKSSQAPKLLFHYYDKDFNNEADTPDNFQSRRPNTSFCFLDIRSPGLGDTAMYLCATSRVRWDTDTQYFGPGTRLTVL.

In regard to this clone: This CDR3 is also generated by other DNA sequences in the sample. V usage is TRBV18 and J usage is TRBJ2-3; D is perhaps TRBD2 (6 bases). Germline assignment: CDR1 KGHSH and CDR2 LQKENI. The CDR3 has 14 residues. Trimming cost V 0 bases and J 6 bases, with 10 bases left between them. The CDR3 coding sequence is TGTGCCAGCTCACCACCTTCGGGAGCTGATACGCAGTATTTT. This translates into CASSPPSGADTQYF.

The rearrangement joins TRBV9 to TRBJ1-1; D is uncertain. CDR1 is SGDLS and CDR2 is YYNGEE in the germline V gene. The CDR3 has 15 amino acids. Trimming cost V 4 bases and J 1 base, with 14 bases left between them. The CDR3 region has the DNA TGTGCCAGCAGCACCCACAGAGATCCGAACACTGAAGCTTTCTTT. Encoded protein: CASSTHRDPNTEAFF.

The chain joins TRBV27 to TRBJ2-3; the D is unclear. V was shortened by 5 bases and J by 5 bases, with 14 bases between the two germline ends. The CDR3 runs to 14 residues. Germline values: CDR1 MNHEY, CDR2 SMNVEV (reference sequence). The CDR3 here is CASSRTSARDTQYF. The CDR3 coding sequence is TGTGCCAGCAGTAGGACCAGCGCAAGAGATACGCAGTATTTT.